This T cell receptor beta chain was sequenced for a study of OX40 agonist ivuxolimab in advanced cancers. As for the study in general: Patients received the agonistic anti-OX40 (CD134) antibody ivuxolimab. Dose-escalation patients were diagnosed with hepatocellular carcinoma, melanoma, renal cell cancer or head and neck cancer. Broader study findings: With doses of 0.1-3.0 mg/kg, partial responders showed among the lowest clonal expansion.

Patients were ruled out by autoimmune disease history or systemic immunosuppression. This CDR3 contains 13 residues. V lost 3 bases and J lost 4; bases outside the gene matches: 3. Germline V gene lookup returns CDR1 SGHRS and CDR2 YFSETQ. The assay was immunoSEQ multiplex PCR, and TCRdb's table has in-frame clones only and misses some. Of approximately 65,000 clones listed, 87% were seen once; the top ten hold under 0.85%. For this clone: Its matching antigen is unknown.

The origin of this receptor is an adult with an advanced solid tumor such as melanoma, head and neck, liver or kidney cancer. The sequencing here drew on CD4+ or CD8+ T cells sorted from blood, taken in a trial of the OX40 agonist ivuxolimab. The rearrangement links TRBV5-1 to TRBJ1-1; 7 positions agree with TRBD1. CDR3 bases: TGCGCCAGCAGCTCCCAGGGGGTCACTGAAGCTTTCTTT. It codes for CASSSQGVTEAFF.